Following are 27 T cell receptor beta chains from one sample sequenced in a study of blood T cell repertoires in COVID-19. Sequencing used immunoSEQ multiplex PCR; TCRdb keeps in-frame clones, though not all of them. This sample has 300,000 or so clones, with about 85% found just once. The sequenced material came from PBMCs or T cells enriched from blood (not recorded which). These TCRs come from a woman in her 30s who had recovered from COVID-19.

CDR3 sequence reads: CASSVAPGGSGNTIYF. The CDR3 DNA reads as TGTGCCAGCAGCGTAGCCCCAGGGGGCTCTGGAAACACCATATATTTT. The chain carries TRBV9 and TRBJ1-3; 7 bases map to TRBD1. The CDR3 loop spans 16 amino acids. Per the germline V gene, CDR1 is SGDLS and CDR2 is YYNGEE. The trim removed 0 bases at V and 0 bases at J, leaving 3 bases unmatched. Supplemented by reference TRBV9 and TRBJ1-3, the full variable domain reads DSGVTQTPKHLITATGQRVTLRCSPRSGDLSVYWYQQSLDQGLQFLIQYYNGEERAKGNILERFSAQQFPDLHSELNLSSLELGDSALYFCASSVAPGGSGNTIYFGEGSWLTVV.

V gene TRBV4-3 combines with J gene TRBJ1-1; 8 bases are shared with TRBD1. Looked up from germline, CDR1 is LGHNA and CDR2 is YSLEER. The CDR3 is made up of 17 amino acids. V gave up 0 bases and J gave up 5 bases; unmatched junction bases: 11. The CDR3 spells CASSQEGARGPWTEAFF. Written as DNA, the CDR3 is TGCGCCAGCAGCCAAGAAGGAGCCAGGGGGCCCTGGACTGAAGCTTTCTTT.

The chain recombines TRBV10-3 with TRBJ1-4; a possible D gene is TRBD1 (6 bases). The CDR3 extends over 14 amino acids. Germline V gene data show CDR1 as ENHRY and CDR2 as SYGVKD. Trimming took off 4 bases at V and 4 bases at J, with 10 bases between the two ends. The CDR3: CAISGTGRNEKLFF. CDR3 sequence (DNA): TGTGCCATCAGTGGAACAGGGCGTAATGAAAAACTGTTTTTT.

CDR3 bases: TGTGCCAGCAGCCAAGAAGGGACGGGGGGGCTTTGGGAGCAGTACTTC. Protein: CASSQEGTGGLWEQYF. The rearrangement uses TRBV4-2 and TRBJ2-7, with 8 bases matching TRBD2. The CDR3 is 16 amino acids. In germline, CDR1 is LGHNA, CDR2 YNFKEQ. The J segment lost 7 bases and the V segment lost 0 bases, leaving 11 bases of the junction unmatched.

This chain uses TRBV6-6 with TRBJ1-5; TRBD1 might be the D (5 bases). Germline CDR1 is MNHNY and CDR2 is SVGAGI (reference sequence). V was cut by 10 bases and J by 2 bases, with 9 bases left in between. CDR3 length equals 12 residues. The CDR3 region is CATGQGNQPQHF. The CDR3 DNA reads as TGTGCCACAGGGCAAGGCAATCAGCCCCAGCATTTT.

The CDR3 loop reads CAWAGTGLPDTQYF. The CDR3 DNA follows: TGTGCCTGGGCCGGGACAGGGCTCCCAGATACGCAGTATTTT. The V gene is TRBV30, the J gene TRBJ2-3; 9 nucleotides match TRBD1. V dropped 5 bases and J dropped 4; count of bases not matched to a gene: 7. CDR3 length equals 14 residues. The V gene's germline CDR1 is GTSNPN and CDR2 SVGIG (reference sequence).

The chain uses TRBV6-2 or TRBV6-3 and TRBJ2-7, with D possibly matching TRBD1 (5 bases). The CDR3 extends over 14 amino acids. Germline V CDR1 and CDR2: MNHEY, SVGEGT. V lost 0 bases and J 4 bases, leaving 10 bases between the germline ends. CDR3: CASSYSPREYEQYF. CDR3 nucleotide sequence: TGTGCCAGCAGTTACTCCCCCAGGGAATACGAGCAGTACTTC.

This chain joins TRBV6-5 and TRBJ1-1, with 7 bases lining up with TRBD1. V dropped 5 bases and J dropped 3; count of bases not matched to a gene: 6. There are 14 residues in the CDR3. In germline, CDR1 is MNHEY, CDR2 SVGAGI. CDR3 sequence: CASSPGGLDTEAFF. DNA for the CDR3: TGTGCCAGCAGTCCAGGGGGGTTGGACACTGAAGCTTTCTTT.

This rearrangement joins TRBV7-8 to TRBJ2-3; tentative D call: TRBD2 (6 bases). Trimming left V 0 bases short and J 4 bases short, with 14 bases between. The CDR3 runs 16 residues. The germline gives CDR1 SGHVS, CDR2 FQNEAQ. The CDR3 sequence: CASSLAGRLGADTQYF. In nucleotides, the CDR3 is TGTGCCAGCAGCTTAGCGGGAAGACTAGGGGCAGATACGCAGTATTTT.

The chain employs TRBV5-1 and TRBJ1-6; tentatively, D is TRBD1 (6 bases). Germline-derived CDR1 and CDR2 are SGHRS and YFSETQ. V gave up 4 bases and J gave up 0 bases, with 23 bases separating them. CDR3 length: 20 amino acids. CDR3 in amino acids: CASSPKETGQRSSYNSPLHF. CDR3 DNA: TGCGCCAGCAGCCCCAAGGAAACTGGACAGAGGAGCTCCTATAATTCACCCCTCCACTTT.

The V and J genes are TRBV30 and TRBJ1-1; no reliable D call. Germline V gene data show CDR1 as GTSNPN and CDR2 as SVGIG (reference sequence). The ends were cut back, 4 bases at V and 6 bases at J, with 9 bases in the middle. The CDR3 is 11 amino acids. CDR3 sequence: CAWTGSSEAFF. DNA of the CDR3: TGTGCCTGGACCGGGAGTTCTGAAGCTTTCTTT.

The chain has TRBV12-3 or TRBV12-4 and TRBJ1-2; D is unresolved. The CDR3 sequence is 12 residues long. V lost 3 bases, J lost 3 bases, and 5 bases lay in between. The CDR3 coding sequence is TGTGCCAGCAGTTTTCGGGACTATGGCTACACCTTC. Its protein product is CASSFRDYGYTF.

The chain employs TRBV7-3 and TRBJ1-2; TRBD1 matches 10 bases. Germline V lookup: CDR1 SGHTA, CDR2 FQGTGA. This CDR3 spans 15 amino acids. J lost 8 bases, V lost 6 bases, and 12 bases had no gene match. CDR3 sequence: CASSPPGQGLGGYTF. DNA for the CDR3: TGTGCCAGCAGTCCTCCGGGACAGGGGTTAGGCGGCTACACCTTC. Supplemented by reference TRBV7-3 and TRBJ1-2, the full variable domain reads GAGVSQTPSNKVTEKGKYVELRCDPISGHTALYWYRQSLGQGPEFLIYFQGTGAADDSGLPNDRFFAVRPEGSVSTLKIQRTERGDSAVYLCASSPPGQGLGGYTFGSGTRLTVV.

The CDR3 DNA reads TGCGCCAGCAGCCAAGATCCTAACAATGAGCAGTTCTTC. Translating gives CASSQDPNNEQFF. This chain links TRBV4-1 with TRBJ2-1; D uncertain. Germline CDR1 is MGHRA and CDR2 is YSYEKL. The CDR3 contains 13 residues. The germline V and J ends were trimmed by 0 bases and 5 bases, with 5 bases remaining between them.

The CDR3 is CAWSFGAWRHREGEGNEQFF. The CDR3 DNA is TGTGCCTGGAGTTTTGGCGCGTGGAGGCACCGGGAGGGGGAGGGCAATGAGCAGTTCTTC. The genes are TRBV30 and TRBJ2-1; 8 bases line up with TRBD2. The length of the CDR3 is 20 residues. Germline values: CDR1 GTSNPN, CDR2 SVGIG (reference sequence). With V trimmed by 2 bases and J by 6 bases, 24 bases remained unmatched.

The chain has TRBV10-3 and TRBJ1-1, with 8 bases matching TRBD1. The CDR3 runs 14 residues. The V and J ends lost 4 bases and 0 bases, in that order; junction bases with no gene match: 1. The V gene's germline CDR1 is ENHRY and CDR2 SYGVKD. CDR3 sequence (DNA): TGTGCCATCAGTGGGACAGGGATGAACACTGAAGCTTTCTTT. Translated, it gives CAISGTGMNTEAFF.

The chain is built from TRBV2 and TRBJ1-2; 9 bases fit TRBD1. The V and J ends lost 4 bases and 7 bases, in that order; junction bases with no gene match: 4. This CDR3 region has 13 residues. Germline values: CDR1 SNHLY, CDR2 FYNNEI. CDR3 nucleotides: TGTGCCAGCAGTGCCGGGACAGGGTTTGGCTACACCTTC. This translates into CASSAGTGFGYTF.

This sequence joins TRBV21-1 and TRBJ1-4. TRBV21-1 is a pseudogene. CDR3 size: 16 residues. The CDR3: CASSKVSGQTEEKLFF. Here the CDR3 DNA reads TGTGCCAGCAGCAAAGTATCGGGTCAGACCGAGGAAAAACTGTTTTTT.

CDR3 DNA sequence: TGTGCCTGGAGTCGGACAGGGGGCTCGGAAGCTTTCTTT. Residues: CAWSRTGGSEAFF. The V gene is TRBV30, the J gene TRBJ1-1; the match to TRBD1 covers 11 bases. The CDR3 has 13 residues. After removal of 2 bases from V and 8 bases from J, the junction contained 4 bases not matched to a gene. From germline, CDR1 is GTSNPN and CDR2 SVGIG (reference sequence). The whole variable domain, remainder taken from reference TRBV30 and TRBJ1-1, is SQTIHQWPATLVQPVGSPLSLECTVEGTSNPNLYWYRQAAGRGLQLLFYSVGIGQISSEVPQNLSASRPQDRQFILSSKKLLLSDSGFYLCAWSRTGGSEAFFGQGTRLTVV.

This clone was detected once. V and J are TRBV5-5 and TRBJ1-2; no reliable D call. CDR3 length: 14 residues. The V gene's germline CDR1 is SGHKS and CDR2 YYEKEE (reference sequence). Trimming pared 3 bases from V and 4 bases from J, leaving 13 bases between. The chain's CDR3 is CASSYNPYGYGYTF. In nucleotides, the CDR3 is TGTGCCAGCAGCTATAACCCGTACGGCTATGGCTACACCTTC.

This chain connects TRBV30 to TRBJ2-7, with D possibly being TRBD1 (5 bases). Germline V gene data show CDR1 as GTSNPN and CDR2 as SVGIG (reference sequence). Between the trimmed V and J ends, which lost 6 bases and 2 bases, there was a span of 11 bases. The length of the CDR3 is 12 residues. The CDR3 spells CACRQGTYEQYF. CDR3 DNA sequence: TGTGCCTGCCGTCAGGGCACCTACGAGCAGTACTTC.

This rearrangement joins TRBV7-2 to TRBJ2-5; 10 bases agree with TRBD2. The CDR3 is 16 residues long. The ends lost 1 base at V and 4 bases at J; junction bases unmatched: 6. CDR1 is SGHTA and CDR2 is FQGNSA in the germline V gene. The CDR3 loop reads CASSLVSSGGRETQYF. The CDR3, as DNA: TGTGCCAGCAGCTTAGTTAGTAGCGGGGGGCGAGAGACCCAGTACTTC.

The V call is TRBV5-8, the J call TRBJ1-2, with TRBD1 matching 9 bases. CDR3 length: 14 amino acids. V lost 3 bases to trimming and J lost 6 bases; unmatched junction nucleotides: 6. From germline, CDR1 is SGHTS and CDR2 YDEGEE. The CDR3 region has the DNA TGTGCCAGCAGCTGGGGACAGGGAATCGATGGCTACACCTTC. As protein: CASSWGQGIDGYTF. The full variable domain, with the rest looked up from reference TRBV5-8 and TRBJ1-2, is EAGVTQSPTHLIKTRGQQATLRCSPISGHTSVYWYQQALGLGLQFLLWYDEGEERNRGNFPPRFSGRQFPNYSSELNVNALELEDSALYLCASSWGQGIDGYTFGSGTRLTVV.

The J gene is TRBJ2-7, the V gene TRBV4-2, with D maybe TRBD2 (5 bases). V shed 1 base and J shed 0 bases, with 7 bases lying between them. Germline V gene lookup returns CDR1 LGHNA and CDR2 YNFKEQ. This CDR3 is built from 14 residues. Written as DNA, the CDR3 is TGTGCCAGCAGCCAAGGGCGGGCCTCCTACGAGCAGTACTTC. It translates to CASSQGRASYEQYF.

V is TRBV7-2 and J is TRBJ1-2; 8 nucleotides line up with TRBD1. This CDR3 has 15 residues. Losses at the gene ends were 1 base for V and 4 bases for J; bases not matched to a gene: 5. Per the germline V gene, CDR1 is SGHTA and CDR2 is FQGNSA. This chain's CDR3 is CASSLGQGLGYGYTF. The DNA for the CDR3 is TGTGCCAGCAGCTTAGGACAGGGGTTAGGCTATGGCTACACCTTC.

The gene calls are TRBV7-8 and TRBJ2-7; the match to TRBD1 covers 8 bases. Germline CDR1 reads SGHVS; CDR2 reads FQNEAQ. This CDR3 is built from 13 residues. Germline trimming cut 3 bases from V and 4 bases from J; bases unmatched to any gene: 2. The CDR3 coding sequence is TGTGCCAGCAGCTTTTACAGGGGGTACGAGCAGTACTTC. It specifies CASSFYRGYEQYF.

The CDR3 here is CASSLQGGNTEAFF. The CDR3 DNA reads TGTGCCAGCAGCTTGCAGGGAGGGAACACTGAAGCTTTCTTT. V gene TRBV5-5 combines with J gene TRBJ1-1; a possible D gene is TRBD1 (5 bases). Germline V lookup: CDR1 SGHKS, CDR2 YYEKEE (reference sequence). The CDR3 loop spans 14 amino acids. Trimming left V 1 base short and J 1 base short, with 8 bases between.